These 2 T cell receptor beta chains were all obtained from the same sample, sequenced in a study of OX40 agonist ivuxolimab in advanced cancers. Only in-frame clones appear in the TCRdb table, and some are missing; sequencing was by immunoSEQ multiplex PCR. The sample comprises roughly 70,000 clones, 80% to 90% of which are singletons, and around 0.75% rests with the top ten. The sample was CD4+ or CD8+ T cells sorted from blood, taken in a trial of the OX40 agonist ivuxolimab. The receptors originated from an adult with an advanced solid tumor such as melanoma, head and neck, liver or kidney cancer.

Only a few counts were recorded for this clone. The sample contains more than one DNA sequence encoding this CDR3. The rearrangement uses TRBV28 and TRBJ1-2; 11 positions agree with TRBD1. The CDR3 is 16 amino acids. V dropped 5 bases and J dropped 4; count of bases not matched to a gene: 9. CDR1 and CDR2 from the germline V gene are MDHEN and SYDVKM. CDR3 protein: CASSPTRTGGSYGYTF. The CDR3 bases are TGTGCCAGCAGTCCAACCCGGACAGGGGGCAGCTATGGCTACACCTTC.

The V gene is TRBV28, the J gene TRBJ1-1, with D perhaps matching TRBD1 (5 bases). The V and J ends lost 4 bases and 1 base respectively, with 16 bases between them. Germline lookup yields CDR1 MDHEN and CDR2 SYDVKM. The CDR3 has 16 residues. CDR3: CASSSPQGRGNTEAFF. As DNA, the CDR3 is TGTGCCAGCAGTTCCCCCCAGGGAAGGGGGAACACTGAAGCTTTCTTT.